The 28 T cell receptor beta chains below come from one sample, sequenced in a study of human T cells and chemical hapten exposure. TCRdb re-analysed the RACE reads in MiXCR, keeping a single row per CDR3 protein. This sample carries roughly 74,000 distinct CDR3 sequences, 32% of them seen once, and the ten largest clones take around 8.9%. Specified time point: patch test 1, 2 weeks after DPC sensitization. As for treatment: therapeutic diphenylcyclopropenone sensitization with weekly scalp DPC. Sequenced here: whole blood, sampled in connection with sensitization to the hapten diphenylcyclopropenone (DPC). These receptors were collected from a man between 35 and 55 years old with alopecia areata. Some clones in this sample may be carry-over from other donors' samples.

Comment on this clonotype: The final CDR3 position lacks the conserved phenylalanine or tryptophan, pointing to a likely read error. The chain's CDR3 is CASSPLGSGRAGPQETQYL. The CDR3 region has the DNA TGTGCCAGCAGTCCCCTCGGGAGCGGGAGGGCGGGGCCTCAAGAGACCCAGTACCTC. This sequence joins TRBV7-2 and TRBJ2-5; TRBD2 matches at 10 bases. The trim removed 6 bases at V and 2 bases at J, leaving 18 bases unmatched. Germline assignment: CDR1 SGHTA and CDR2 FQGNSA. The CDR3 spans 19 residues.

The chain joins TRBV5-1 to TRBJ2-2; maybe TRBD2 (5 bases). This CDR3 region has 14 residues. Germline V gives CDR1 SGHRS, CDR2 YFSETQ. The ends were cut back, 7 bases at V and 1 base at J, with 11 bases in the middle. CDR3 DNA: TGCGCCAGCTCCTATCGGGAGAACACCGGGGAGCTGTTTTTT. Translation: CASSYRENTGELFF. The variable domain in full, completed from reference TRBV5-1 and TRBJ2-2, reads KAGVTQTPRYLIKTRGQQVTLSCSPISGHRSVSWYQQTPGQGLQFLFEYFSETQRNKGNFPGRFSGRQFSNSRSEMNVSTLELGDSALYLCASSYRENTGELFFGEGSRLTVL.

The V call is TRBV20-1, the J call TRBJ2-3, with 7 bases aligning to TRBD2. Germline CDR1 reads DFQATT; CDR2 reads SNEGSKA (reference sequence). After removal of 7 bases from V and 0 bases from J, the junction contained 7 bases not matched to a gene. The CDR3 has 14 residues. CDR3 coding DNA: TGCAGTGTCCTCCGGGACTACAGCACAGATACGCAGTATTTT. It translates to CSVLRDYSTDTQYF.

The chain carries TRBV11-2 and TRBJ2-5, with 7 nucleotides matching TRBD2. V trimming: 5 bases; J trimming: 3 bases; junction bases outside the gene matches: 12. This CDR3 has 16 residues. Germline V CDR1 and CDR2: SGHAT, FQNNGV. CDR3 loop: CASSEYGTNLKETQYF. The DNA of the CDR3 is TGTGCCAGCAGCGAGTACGGGACTAACCTTAAAGAGACCCAGTACTTC.

This clonotype has just a few counts. The CDR3, as DNA: TGTGCCAGCAGTGGGACTAGCGACACCGGGGAGCTGTTTTTT. This sequence encodes CASSGTSDTGELFF. The rearrangement uses TRBV25-1 and TRBJ2-2, with 9 bases identical to TRBD2. The germline CDR1 and CDR2 sequences are MGHDK and SYGVNS. Trimming removed 4 bases from V and 3 bases from J; junction bases left unmatched: 0. This CDR3 region has 14 residues.

This chain connects TRBV5-1 to TRBJ2-7; 8 bases fit TRBD2. Germline V gene sequence: CDR1 SGHRS, CDR2 YFSETQ. This CDR3 comprises 17 residues. The V and J ends lost 4 bases and 3 bases, in that order; junction bases with no gene match: 15. The CDR3 spells CASSLGVGSGNLYEQYF. CDR3 bases: TGCGCCAGCAGCCTGGGAGTCGGTAGCGGGAATCTCTACGAGCAGTACTTC.

This clonotype has more than one count but fewer than ten. The chain carries TRBV7-9 and TRBJ2-7; D gene ambiguous. The germline V gene has CDR1 SEHNR and CDR2 FQNEAQ (reference sequence). The CDR3 extends over 15 amino acids. V lost 5 bases, J lost 3 bases, and 17 bases lay in between. In DNA, the CDR3 is TGTGCCAGCAGCCCCGAGGCACCCGGCCTCTACGAGCAGTACTTC. It translates to CASSPEAPGLYEQYF. Full variable domain (outside the CDR3, taken from reference TRBV7-9 and TRBJ2-7): DTGVSQNPRHKITKRGQNVTFRCDPISEHNRLYWYRQTLGQGPEFLTYFQNEAQLEKSRLLSDRFSAERPKGSFSTLEIQRTEQGDSAMYLCASSPEAPGLYEQYFGPGTRLTVT.

This chain uses TRBV7-2 with TRBJ1-6; TRBD1 matches at 12 bases. The CDR3 covers 16 residues. Germline V gives CDR1 SGHTA, CDR2 FQGNSA. Trimming took 3 bases from V and 10 from J; bases not matched to a gene: 7. The CDR3 region is CASSFPGTGGRSPLHF. CDR3 bases: TGTGCCAGCAGCTTTCCCGGGACAGGGGGCAGATCACCCCTCCACTTT. Looking up the rest from reference TRBV7-2 and TRBJ1-6 gives the full variable domain: GAGVSQSPSNKVTEKGKDVELRCDPISGHTALYWYRQSLGQGLEFLIYFQGNSAPDKSGLPSDRFSAERTGGSVSTLTIQRTQQEDSAVYLCASSFPGTGGRSPLHFGNGTRLTVT.

The chain employs TRBV5-4 and TRBJ2-3, with TRBD2 matching over 9 bases. The CDR3 is made up of 16 amino acids. The germline V gene has CDR1 SGHNT and CDR2 YYREEE (reference sequence). Trimming took 3 bases from V and 2 from J; bases not matched to a gene: 7. The CDR3 DNA follows: TGTGCCAGCAGCTCCGCTCGCGGGAGGGCCACAGATACGCAGTATTTT. This gives the protein CASSSARGRATDTQYF.

The chain couples TRBV2 to TRBJ2-2; 11 nucleotides line up with TRBD2. The CDR3 covers 16 residues. The germline V gene has CDR1 SNHLY and CDR2 FYNNEI. Unmatched junction bases numbered 11, after V lost 6 bases and J lost 8 bases. The CDR3 sequence: CASSPTGLAGSGELFF. DNA of the CDR3: TGTGCCAGCAGCCCTACTGGACTAGCGGGCTCGGGGGAGCTGTTTTTT.

This chain connects TRBV7-2 to TRBJ1-6; D is unresolved. The V gene's germline CDR1 is SGHTA and CDR2 FQGNSA. V lost 2 bases and J 10 bases, leaving 6 bases between the germline ends. This CDR3 is built from 12 residues. The CDR3 region has the DNA TGTGCCAGCAGCTTACAAGGATCACCCCTCCACTTT. Translating gives CASSLQGSPLHF.

The chain carries TRBV28 and TRBJ2-7; D not resolved. Germline values: CDR1 MDHEN, CDR2 SYDVKM. Between the trimmed V and J ends, which lost 2 bases and 6 bases, there was a span of 8 bases. The CDR3 runs to 12 residues. For the CDR3, the DNA is TGTGCCAGCAGTTTAGAGGTTGCCGAGCAGTACTTC. This translates into CASSLEVAEQYF.

This clonotype was detected a few times. The limits of the CDR3 on the DNA are not certain, so only TCRdb's listed CDR3 is given. V gene TRBV7-9 combines with J gene TRBJ1-3. The CDR3 contains 15 residues when both ends are counted. The germline CDR1 and CDR2 sequences are SEHNR and FQNEAQ (reference sequence). CDR3 loop: CASILGDYSGNTIYF.

The chain combines TRBV24-1 with TRBJ1-2; D remains ambiguous. Germline assignment: CDR1 KGHDR and CDR2 SFDVKD. This CDR3 has 13 residues. V dropped 0 bases and J dropped 6 bases, with 7 bases sitting between them. CDR3 residues: CATSDLHGNGYTF. As DNA, the CDR3 is TGTGCCACCAGTGATTTGCATGGTAATGGCTACACCTTC.

V gene TRBV6-5 combines with J gene TRBJ1-1, with D unclear. This CDR3 region has 15 residues. Trimming took 6 bases from V and 6 from J, leaving 20 bases between them. The germline gives CDR1 MNHEY, CDR2 SVGAGI. The CDR3 coding sequence is TGTGCCAGCAGCCGCCCCTCACGGATGGGCGCTGAAGCTTTCTTT. This codes for CASSRPSRMGAEAFF.

This clonotype was picked up one time. Sequence at one end of the junction differs from germline and may be a read error. This chain links TRBV28 with TRBJ1-3, with D tentatively TRBD1 (6 bases). This CDR3 is 14 amino acids long. Germline CDR1 MDHEN, CDR2 SYDVKM. CDR3 region: CATRPGDSGNTVYF. In DNA, the CDR3 is TGTGCCACCCGTCCAGGGGACTCTGGAAACACCGTATATTTT. The whole variable domain, remainder taken from reference TRBV28 and TRBJ1-3, is DVKVTQSSRYLVKRTGEKVFLECVQDMDHENMFWYRQDPGLGLRLIYFSYDVKMKEKGDIPEGYSVSREKKERFSLILESASTNQTSMYLCATRPGDSGNTVYFGEGSWLTVV.

This chain links TRBV6-6 with TRBJ2-1, with D possibly TRBD2 on 6 matching bases. The CDR3 loop spans 12 amino acids. CDR1 is MNHNY, CDR2 SVGAGI, per germline (reference sequence). Trimming stripped 5 bases from V and 8 bases from J, with 10 bases between. CDR3 in amino acids: CASSRTKDEQFF. The CDR3 DNA follows: TGTGCCAGCAGTCGGACTAAGGATGAGCAGTTCTTC.

The rearrangement uses TRBV18 and TRBJ1-6, with D perhaps matching TRBD1 (6 bases). The CDR3 extends over 16 amino acids. Germline V gene data show CDR1 as KGHSH and CDR2 as LQKENI. V was clipped by 3 bases and J by 6 bases, with 15 bases between them. CDR3 nucleotides: TGTGCCAGCTCACCGGGAGCCGGGACATCTAATTCACCCCTCCACTTT. Protein: CASSPGAGTSNSPLHF.

The V gene is TRBV20-1, the J gene TRBJ1-4; 7 bases align to TRBD1. Germline CDR1 reads DFQATT; CDR2 reads SNEGSKA (reference sequence). This CDR3 contains 15 residues. Unmatched junction bases numbered 5, after V lost 3 bases and J lost 1 base. The CDR3 spells CSASRHRGTNEKLFF. In DNA form, the CDR3 reads TGCAGTGCTAGCCGTCACAGGGGAACTAATGAAAAACTGTTTTTT.

This clonotype was counted between two and nine times. The chain joins TRBV19 to TRBJ2-3, with D perhaps TRBD2 (5 bases). Germline lookup yields CDR1 LNHDA and CDR2 SQIVND (reference sequence). Between the trimmed V and J ends, which lost 5 bases and 2 bases, there was a span of 14 bases. The CDR3 consists of 15 residues. The chain's CDR3 is CASSEGGGSTDTQYF. In DNA, the CDR3 is TGTGCCAGTAGTGAAGGAGGTGGATCCACAGATACGCAGTATTTT.

This clonotype has a handful of counts. V gene TRBV2 combines with J gene TRBJ2-1; 10 nucleotides align to TRBD2. The CDR3 has 16 amino acids. CDR1 and CDR2 (germline): SNHLY, FYNNEI. V was clipped by 7 bases and J by 14 bases; unmatched bases: 20. DNA of the CDR3: TGTGCCAGCATCACCGGCGTCATTCTAGCGGGAGTCGGGAAGTTCTTC. Protein product: CASITGVILAGVGKFF.

The chain recombines TRBV20-1 with TRBJ2-3, with a possible D match to TRBD1 (5 bases). V lost 8 bases, J lost 6 bases, and 18 bases lay in between. CDR1 is DFQATT and CDR2 is SNEGSKA in the germline V gene (reference sequence). The CDR3 contains 13 residues. The CDR3 protein is CSRWGRAHDTQYF. CDR3 coding DNA: TGCAGTCGTTGGGGCAGGGCTCACGATACGCAGTATTTT.

This clonotype has just a few counts. The chain employs TRBV5-1 and TRBJ2-1; 11 bases align to TRBD2. From germline, CDR1 is SGHRS and CDR2 YFSETQ. The CDR3 length is 15 residues. Trimming at V came to 0 bases and at J to 6 bases, leaving 2 bases not matched to a gene. The CDR3 DNA reads as TGCGCCAGCAGCTTGGAACTAGCGGGAGTCAATGAGCAGTTCTTC. Protein product: CASSLELAGVNEQFF.

In its sample, this clonotype was seen a few times. This sequence joins TRBV30 and TRBJ2-1; no firm D call. Germline V gene sequence: CDR1 GTSNPN, CDR2 SVGIG (reference sequence). Trimming took 5 bases from V and 0 from J, leaving 14 bases between them. The CDR3 length is 15 residues. The CDR3, as DNA: TGTGCCTGGGACCCACCCGATAGCTCCTACAATGAGCAGTTCTTC. Its protein is CAWDPPDSSYNEQFF.

This clonotype was seen many times. J is TRBJ2-1 and V is TRBV10-3; a weak D match, TRBD1 (5 bases). Trimming took 6 bases from V and 5 from J, leaving 17 bases between them. Germline V CDR1 and CDR2: ENHRY, SYGVKD. CDR3 size: 15 residues. As DNA, the CDR3 is TGTGCCATCAGGAAGGACAACCTAGGGGACAATGAGCAGTTCTTC. Protein product: CAIRKDNLGDNEQFF.

This chain links TRBV20-1 with TRBJ2-7; TRBD2 matches 15 bases. CDR1 DFQATT and CDR2 SNEGSKA come from the germline V gene (reference sequence). The CDR3 totals 16 residues. Unmatched junction bases numbered 3, after V lost 3 bases and J lost 0 bases. CDR3 loop: CSARGLAGGSSYEQYF. DNA for the CDR3: TGCAGTGCTAGGGGACTAGCGGGAGGTAGCTCCTACGAGCAGTACTTC.

The chain uses TRBV28 and TRBJ2-7, with TRBD1 matching 10 bases. CDR3 size: 14 residues. Germline-derived CDR1 and CDR2 are MDHEN and SYDVKM. J gave up 2 bases and V 6 bases, and 4 bases lay outside the gene matches. CDR3 DNA: TGTGCCAGCAGCCCCGGGACAGGGGCCTACGAGCAGTACTTC. The encoded protein is CASSPGTGAYEQYF. Looking up the rest from reference TRBV28 and TRBJ2-7 gives the full variable domain: DVKVTQSSRYLVKRTGEKVFLECVQDMDHENMFWYRQDPGLGLRLIYFSYDVKMKEKGDIPEGYSVSREKKERFSLILESASTNQTSMYLCASSPGTGAYEQYFGPGTRLTVT.

This chain links TRBV27 with TRBJ2-7; 10 bases map to TRBD2. With V trimmed by 3 bases and J by 6 bases, 5 bases remained unmatched. Germline assignment: CDR1 MNHEY and CDR2 SMNVEV (reference sequence). CDR3 length: 14 amino acids. The CDR3, as DNA: TGTGCCAGCAGTTTCCGGACTAGCGGATCCGAGCAGTACTTC. Its translation: CASSFRTSGSEQYF.